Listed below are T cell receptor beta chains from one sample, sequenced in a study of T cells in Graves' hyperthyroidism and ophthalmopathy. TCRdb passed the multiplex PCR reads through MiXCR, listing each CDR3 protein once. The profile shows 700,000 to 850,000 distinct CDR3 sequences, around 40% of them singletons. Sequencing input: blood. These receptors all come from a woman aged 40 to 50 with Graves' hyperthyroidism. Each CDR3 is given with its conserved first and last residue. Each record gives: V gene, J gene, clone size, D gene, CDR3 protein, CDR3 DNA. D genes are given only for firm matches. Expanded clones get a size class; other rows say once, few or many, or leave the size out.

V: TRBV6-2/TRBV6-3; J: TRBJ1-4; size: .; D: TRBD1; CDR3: CAASGTGIEKLFF; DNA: TGTGCCGCATCCGGGACAGGGATTGAAAAACTGTTTTTT
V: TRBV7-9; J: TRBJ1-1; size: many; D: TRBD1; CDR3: CASSPTGGMGTEAFF; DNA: TGTGCCAGCAGCCCTACAGGGGGCATGGGCACTGAAGCTTTCTTT
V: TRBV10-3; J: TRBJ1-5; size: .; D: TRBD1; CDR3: CAISSTGGRQPQHF; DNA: TGTGCCATCAGTTCCACAGGGGGCCGTCAGCCCCAGCATTTT
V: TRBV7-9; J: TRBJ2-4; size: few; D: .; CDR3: CASSASGGRGIQYF; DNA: TGTGCCAGCAGCGCGTCAGGGGGGCGAGGCATTCAGTACTTC
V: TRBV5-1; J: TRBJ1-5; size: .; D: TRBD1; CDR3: CASSAGQGAEQPQHF; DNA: TGCGCCAGCTCGGCGGGACAGGGGGCCGAGCAGCCCCAGCATTTT
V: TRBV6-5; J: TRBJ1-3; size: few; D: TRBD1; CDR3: CASSYLGTGLGNTIYF; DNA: TGTGCCAGCAGTTACCTCGGGACAGGCCTCGGAAACACCATATATTTT
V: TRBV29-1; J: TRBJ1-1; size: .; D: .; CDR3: CSVKAGRTEAFF; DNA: TGCAGCGTTAAAGCGGGGCGGACTGAAGCTTTCTTT
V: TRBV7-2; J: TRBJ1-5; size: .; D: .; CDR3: CASSDTGFQPQHF; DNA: TGTGCCAGCAGCGACACAGGGTTTCAGCCCCAGCATTTT
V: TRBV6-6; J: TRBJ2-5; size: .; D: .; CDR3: CASSGLGWGTQYF; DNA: TGTGCCAGCAGCGGACTGGGCTGGGGGACCCAGTACTTC
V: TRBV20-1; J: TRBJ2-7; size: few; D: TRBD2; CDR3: CSAKNWRESSYEQYF; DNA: TGCAGTGCTAAAAATTGGCGGGAGTCCTCCTACGAGCAGTACTTC
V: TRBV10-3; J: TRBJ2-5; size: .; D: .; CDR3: CATEKDKYQETQYF; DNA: TGTGCCACCGAGAAAGACAAGTACCAAGAGACCCAGTACTTC
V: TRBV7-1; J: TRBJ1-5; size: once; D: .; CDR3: CASSSETVNQPQHF; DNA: TGTGCCAGCAGCTCGGAGACAGTCAATCAGCCCCAGCATTTT
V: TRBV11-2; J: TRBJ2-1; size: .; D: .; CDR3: CASSSIRGSRDEQFF; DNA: TGTGCCAGCAGCTCTATTAGAGGAAGTCGGGATGAGCAGTTCTTC
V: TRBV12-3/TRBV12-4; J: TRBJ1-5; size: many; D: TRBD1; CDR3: CASSYGQGAQPQHF; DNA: TGTGCCAGCAGTTACGGACAGGGCGCACAGCCCCAGCATTTT
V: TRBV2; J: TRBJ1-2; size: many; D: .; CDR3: CASSERGYGYTF; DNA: TGTGCCAGCAGTGAAAGAGGTTATGGCTACACCTTC
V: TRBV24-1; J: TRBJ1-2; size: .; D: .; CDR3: CATSDSSAAVGYTF; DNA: TGTGCCACCAGTGATTCGTCGGCCGCGGTAGGCTACACCTTC
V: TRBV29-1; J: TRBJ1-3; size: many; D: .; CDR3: CSVEEEGNTIYF; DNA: TGCAGCGTAGAGGAGGAGGGAAACACCATATATTTT
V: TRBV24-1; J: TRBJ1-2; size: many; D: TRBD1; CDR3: CATSDSDRENYGYTF; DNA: TGTGCCACCAGTGATTCGGACAGGGAAAACTATGGCTACACCTTC
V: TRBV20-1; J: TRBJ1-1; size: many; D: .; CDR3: CSARERYEITEAFF; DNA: TGCAGTGCTAGAGAACGGTATGAAATCACTGAAGCTTTCTTT
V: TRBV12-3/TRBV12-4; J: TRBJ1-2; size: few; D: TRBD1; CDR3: CASSGQGSTGGYTF; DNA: TGTGCCAGCAGCGGACAGGGAAGCACCGGTGGCTACACCTTC